A selection of T cell receptor beta chains follows, all from one sample in a study of cytomegalovirus exposure and HLA in healthy donors. TCRdb's table, derived via immunoSEQ multiplex PCR, lists solely in-frame clones and lacks some. Of about 170,000 clones in the sample, 77% were seen once. Sequencing was done on a sample of PBMCs. The origin of the receptors is a female donor in good health and CMV-seronegative. CDR3s include the opening cysteine and the closing phenylalanine or tryptophan. The D gene is left open where the match is weak. Only some rows state a clone size, as once, few, many or a class for expanded clones.

CDR3	DNA	V	J	D	size
CASSFQGSYEQYF	TGTGCCAGCAGCTTCCAGGGTTCCTACGAGCAGTACTTC	TRBV7-6	TRBJ2-7	NA	NA
CSSSLAEGPQHF	TGTTCCAGCAGCTTAGCAGAGGGGCCCCAGCATTTT	TRBV7-9	TRBJ1-5	NA	NA
CASTASNAGPGNTIYF	TGTGCCAGTACCGCCTCAAACGCAGGGCCCGGAAACACCATATATTTT	TRBV19	TRBJ1-3	NA	once
CASSLSGGSGEKLFF	TGTGCCAGCAGCTTATCTGGAGGGTCGGGTGAAAAACTGTTTTTT	TRBV11-2	TRBJ1-4	NA	NA
CASSVFQGAGTGELFF	TGTGCCAGCAGCGTATTTCAGGGGGCTGGCACCGGGGAGCTGTTTTTT	TRBV9	TRBJ2-2	TRBD1	NA
CASSLQGARSYF	TGTGCCAGCAGCCTGCAGGGGGCGCGGTCGTACTTC	TRBV7-9	TRBJ2-5	TRBD1	NA
CATTQSSGPYEQYF	TGTGCCACCACCCAGTCTAGCGGGCCATACGAGCAGTACTTC	TRBV7-6	TRBJ2-7	TRBD2	NA
CASSLKGPQDTQYF	TGTGCCAGCAGCTTGAAGGGGCCCCAAGATACGCAGTATTTT	TRBV5-6	TRBJ2-3	NA	NA
CASSFGGRVYNEQFF	TGTGCCAGCAGCTTCGGAGGGAGGGTCTACAATGAGCAGTTCTTC	TRBV7-2	TRBJ2-1	TRBD2	NA
CASSQAAGNYGYTF	TGCGCCAGCAGCCAAGCGGCAGGGAACTATGGCTACACCTTC	TRBV4-1	TRBJ1-2	NA	NA
CASSPTGPGEQYF	TGTGCCAGCTCACCAACAGGTCCTGGGGAGCAGTACTTC	TRBV18	TRBJ2-7	NA	NA
CASSLAGPGDEKLFF	TGTGCCAGCAGCTTGGCCGGACCCGGGGATGAAAAACTGTTTTTT	TRBV5-6	TRBJ1-4	NA	NA
CASSASRDSYGYTF	TGTGCCAGCAGTGCCAGCAGGGACAGCTATGGCTACACCTTC	TRBV28	TRBJ1-2	TRBD1	few
CASSTLTGSSTDTQYF	TGTGCCAGCAGCACCCTGACAGGGTCTAGCACAGATACGCAGTATTTT	TRBV5-6	TRBJ2-3	TRBD1	NA
CASSDTGTGVDYGYTF	TGTGCCAGCAGTGATACCGGGACAGGGGTTGACTATGGCTACACCTTC	TRBV25-1	TRBJ1-2	TRBD1	NA
CASSLAIASEQFF	TGTGCCAGCAGCTTAGCCATAGCAAGTGAGCAGTTCTTC	TRBV7-3	TRBJ2-1	NA	few
CASSQVLDGRGYEQYF	TGCGCCAGCAGCCAAGTGTTAGACGGGAGGGGTTACGAGCAGTACTTC	TRBV4-1	TRBJ2-7	TRBD2	NA
CASSEPGQTSYEQYF	TGCGCCAGCAGTGAGCCCGGACAGACTTCCTACGAGCAGTACTTC	TRBV10-1	TRBJ2-7	NA	NA
CASSLLKGNGYTF	TGTGCCAGCAGCTTACTTAAGGGGAATGGCTACACCTTC	TRBV7-9	TRBJ1-2	NA	NA
CASSPTLRTGANTEAFF	TGTGCCAGCAGTCCAACCCTTAGGACAGGGGCGAACACTGAAGCTTTCTTT	TRBV28	TRBJ1-1	TRBD1	NA
CASSPGKAGANVLTF	TGTGCCAGTAGTCCAGGGAAGGCTGGGGCCAACGTCCTGACTTTC	TRBV19	TRBJ2-6	NA	NA
CASSPLAGGGADTQYF	TGTGCCAGCAGCCCGTTAGCGGGGGGCGGGGCAGATACGCAGTATTTT	TRBV9	TRBJ2-3	TRBD2	once
CASSLGQVAEAFF	TGCGCCAGCAGCTTGGGACAGGTCGCTGAAGCTTTCTTT	TRBV5-1	TRBJ1-1	NA	few
CASRGQGFYGYTF	TGCGCCAGCAGAGGACAGGGTTTTTATGGCTACACCTTC	TRBV4-3	TRBJ1-2	TRBD1	NA
CASMGLAGFYNEQFF	TGTGCCAGTATGGGACTAGCGGGCTTCTACAATGAGCAGTTCTTC	TRBV19	TRBJ2-1	TRBD2	NA
CASSMRSGTLTDTQYF	TGTGCCAGTAGTATGCGGAGTGGTACACTCACAGATACGCAGTATTTT	TRBV19	TRBJ2-3	NA	NA
CASSQEWWEGYIQYF	TGTGCCAGCAGCCAAGAATGGTGGGAGGGTTACATTCAGTACTTC	TRBV4-2	TRBJ2-4	TRBD2	NA
CASSVARTGDPSTDTQYF	TGTGCCAGCAGCGTAGCCCGGACAGGCGACCCTAGCACAGATACGCAGTATTTT	TRBV9	TRBJ2-3	TRBD1	few